This TCR beta chain comes out of a study of T cell responses to AZD1222 COVID-19 vaccine. TCRdb's table, derived via immunoSEQ multiplex PCR, lists solely in-frame clones and lacks some. The data hold some 160,000 clones, with 80% to 95% observed a single time. A note on this clone: Its specificity is not known.

The CDR3 is 17 residues long. Trimming cost V 1 base and J 0 bases; bases outside gene matches: 6. Germline CDR1 SGHNT, CDR2 YENEEA. Study-wide findings and caveats: Compared with day 0, the breadth and depth of the Spike-specific TCR repertoire rose significantly after two doses of AZD1222. It was only after the peak T cell response that any repertoires were sampled. Only six people who got AZD1222 tested seropositive at baseline. Regions 160-218 and 743-854 held dominance among vaccine-associated CD4 TCRs, which spanned spike.

Sample: peripheral blood, taken on day 0 of AZD1222 vaccination. The clonotype originates from an adult in good health. The chain uses TRBV11-3 and TRBJ2-1, with 7 positions matching TRBD2. This CDR3 is CASSLGLTGGSYNEQFF. The CDR3 coding sequence is TGTGCCAGCAGCTTAGGGTTGACGGGAGGCTCCTACAATGAGCAGTTCTTC.